Sequencing of this T cell receptor beta chain was carried out in a study of blood T cells in healthy people across ages. Through a sample-barcoded 5' primer and a J-beta primer mix, a second PCR was run for roughly 7 to 12 cycles. TCRdb re-called the 5' RACE reads with MiXCR, one entry per CDR3 protein. The sample holds approximately 1.5 million distinct CDR3 sequences; about 31% are singletons and the top ten take approximately 11%. The CDR3 has 14 residues. Germline V CDR1 and CDR2: SGDLS, YYNGEE. Trimming took off 2 bases at V and 6 bases at J, with 15 bases between the two ends. In its sample, this clonotype was seen a few times.

The chain recombines TRBV9 with TRBJ2-7; possible D gene TRBD2, 5 bases. The sample comprised blood. The TCR sequence derives from a woman under 40 in good health. This chain's CDR3 is CASSVGERTREQYF. The DNA of the CDR3 is TGTGCCAGCAGCGTGGGCGAGCGGACCCGCGAGCAGTACTTC.